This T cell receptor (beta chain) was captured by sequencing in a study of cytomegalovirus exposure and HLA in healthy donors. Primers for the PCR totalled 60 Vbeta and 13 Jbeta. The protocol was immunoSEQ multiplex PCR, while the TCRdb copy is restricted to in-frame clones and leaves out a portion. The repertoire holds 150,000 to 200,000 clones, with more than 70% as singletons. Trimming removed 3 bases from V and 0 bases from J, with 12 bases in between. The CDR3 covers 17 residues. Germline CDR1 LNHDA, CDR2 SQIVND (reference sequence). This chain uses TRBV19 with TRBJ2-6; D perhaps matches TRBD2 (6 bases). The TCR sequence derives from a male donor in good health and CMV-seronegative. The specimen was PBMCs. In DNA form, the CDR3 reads TGTGCCAGTAGTATGGGGGGTAGGAGCTCTGGGGCCAACGTCCTGACTTTC. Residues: CASSMGGRSSGANVLTF.